Below, 13 T cell receptor beta chains from the same sample are listed, as sequenced in a study of cytomegalovirus exposure and HLA in healthy donors. Researchers ran the PCR with 60 Vbeta and 13 Jbeta primers. Sequencing was performed with immunoSEQ multiplex PCR; in TCRdb, only in-frame clones are kept and a portion is missing. This repertoire includes tens of thousands of clones. The specimen was PBMCs. These receptors were taken from a woman aged 40 to 50 in good health and CMV-seropositive.

This chain uses TRBV5-6 with TRBJ1-3, with a possible D match to TRBD1 (6 bases). CDR3 length equals 15 residues. In germline, CDR1 is SGHDT, CDR2 YYEEEE. V was shortened by 4 bases and J by 0 bases, with 11 bases between the two germline ends. Here the CDR3 reads CASSLKQGSGNTIYF. The CDR3 DNA reads TGTGCCAGCAGCCTCAAACAGGGCTCTGGAAACACCATATATTTT.

V gene TRBV9 combines with J gene TRBJ2-1; possibly TRBD2 for D (7 bases). The CDR3 has 15 amino acids. The germline V gene encodes CDR1 SGDLS and CDR2 YYNGEE. With 3 bases removed from V and 6 bases from J, the gap between germline ends came to 16 bases. The chain's CDR3 is CASSGGGGNLNEQFF. The CDR3 nucleotides are TGTGCCAGCAGCGGAGGGGGGGGAAACCTCAATGAGCAGTTCTTC.

V and J are TRBV4-1 and TRBJ2-2, with 10 bases aligning to TRBD1. V shed 8 bases and J 2 bases; nucleotides not matched to a gene: 5. Germline CDR1 and CDR2: MGHRA and YSYEKL. The CDR3 totals 15 residues. Here the CDR3 DNA reads TGCGCCAGCCAGGCGACAGGGGGCAACACCGGGGAGCTGTTTTTT. Amino acid sequence: CASQATGGNTGELFF.

The genes are TRBV10-3 and TRBJ2-5; D is unresolved. V shed 7 bases and J shed 4 bases, with 13 bases lying between them. Germline V gene lookup returns CDR1 ENHRY and CDR2 SYGVKD. This CDR3 contains 13 residues. This CDR3 reads CAIKKDTAETQYF. Here the CDR3 DNA reads TGTGCCATCAAGAAAGACACCGCAGAGACCCAGTACTTC.

This chain connects TRBV30 to TRBJ2-7; TRBD2 matches at 11 bases. This CDR3 contains 17 residues. The junction had 10 bases not matched to a gene; V was cut back by 3 bases and J by 0 bases. The germline V gene has CDR1 GTSNPN and CDR2 SVGIG (reference sequence). The CDR3 spells CAWRGGTSGSSSYEQYF. CDR3 coding DNA: TGTGCCTGGAGGGGGGGGACTAGCGGAAGCAGCTCCTACGAGCAGTACTTC.

The chain employs TRBV5-4 and TRBJ1-1; no clear D. Per the germline V gene, CDR1 is SGHNT and CDR2 is YYREEE (reference sequence). Trimming left V 2 bases short and J 3 bases short, with 17 bases between. This CDR3 is 16 amino acids long. The CDR3 DNA reads TGTGCCAGCAGCTTAGCGGGCACACGGTTTCACACTGAAGCTTTCTTT. Amino acids: CASSLAGTRFHTEAFF.

This chain joins TRBV28 and TRBJ1-1; D gene unclear. This CDR3 has 14 residues. V was shortened by 8 bases and J by 4 bases, with 17 bases between the two germline ends. Germline-derived CDR1 and CDR2 are MDHEN and SYDVKM. For the CDR3, the DNA is TGTGCCAGCGGCTCCGGGTATTCGGGCACTGAAGCTTTCTTT. Its translation is CASGSGYSGTEAFF.

The CDR3 DNA reads TGTGCCAGTAGTAGGGGACAGGGACTAGCGGGGAGTTCATCCTACGAGCAGTACTTC. This codes for CASSRGQGLAGSSSYEQYF. The rearrangement uses TRBV19 and TRBJ2-7, with 13 positions matching TRBD2. CDR1 is LNHDA and CDR2 is SQIVND in the germline V gene (reference sequence). Germline trimming cut 4 bases from V and 1 base from J; bases unmatched to any gene: 13. This CDR3 contains 19 residues.

This chain connects TRBV6-5 to TRBJ1-2, with unresolved D. There are 15 residues in the CDR3. From germline, CDR1 is MNHEY and CDR2 SVGAGI. The germline V and J ends were trimmed by 6 bases and 8 bases, with 22 bases remaining between them. The CDR3 DNA reads TGTGCCAGCAGCCCTACCCTGAGCAATACGGGGGGCTACACCTTC. Its translation: CASSPTLSNTGGYTF.

This rearrangement joins TRBV28 to TRBJ2-1, with TRBD2 matching over 8 bases. Germline loops: CDR1 MDHEN, CDR2 SYDVKM. The V segment lost 1 base and the J segment 6 bases; nucleotides outside the gene matches: 2. The CDR3 covers 14 residues. Written as DNA, the CDR3 is TGTGCCAGCAGTTTATCCGGGACTAGCAATGAGCAGTTCTTC. Protein product: CASSLSGTSNEQFF.

The chain links TRBV13 to TRBJ1-1; perhaps TRBD1 as D (5 bases). CDR1 is PRHDT and CDR2 is FYEKMQ in the germline V gene (reference sequence). This CDR3 contains 13 residues. Trimming cost V 3 bases and J 13 bases, with 18 bases left between them. The CDR3 loop reads CASSLQGNPVGFF. In nucleotides, the CDR3 is TGTGCCAGCAGCTTGCAGGGAAACCCTGTGGGTTTCTTT.

The V and J genes are TRBV28 and TRBJ2-2, with D unclear. V lost 4 bases, J lost 5 bases, and 5 bases lay in between. Germline V CDR1 and CDR2: MDHEN, SYDVKM. The CDR3 spans 12 residues. The DNA for the CDR3 is TGTGCCAGCAGTTATCGGACCGGGGAGCTGTTTTTT. Amino acids: CASSYRTGELFF.

The chain uses TRBV5-1 and TRBJ1-2; 11 bases align to TRBD1. The CDR3 extends over 15 amino acids. After removal of 4 bases from V and 4 bases from J, the junction contained 6 bases not matched to a gene. The V gene's germline CDR1 is SGHRS and CDR2 YFSETQ. CDR3 residues: CASSPGQGGTYGYTF. CDR3 coding DNA: TGCGCCAGCAGCCCGGGACAGGGGGGTACCTATGGCTACACCTTC.